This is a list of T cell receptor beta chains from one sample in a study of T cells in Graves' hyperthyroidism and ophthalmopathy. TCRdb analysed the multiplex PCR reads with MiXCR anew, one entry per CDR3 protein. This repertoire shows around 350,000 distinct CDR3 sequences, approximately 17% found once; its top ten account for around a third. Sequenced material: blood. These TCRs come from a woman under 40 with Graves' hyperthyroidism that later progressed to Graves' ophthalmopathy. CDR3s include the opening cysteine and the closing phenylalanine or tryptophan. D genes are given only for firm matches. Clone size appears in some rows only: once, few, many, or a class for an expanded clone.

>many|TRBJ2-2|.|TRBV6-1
CASSRDLASTGELFF
TGTGCCAGCTCCAGAGACCTCGCGAGCACCGGGGAGCTGTTTTTT
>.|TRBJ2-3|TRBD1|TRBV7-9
CASSLRTGGYGTDTQYF
TGTGCCAGCAGCTTAAGAACAGGGGGCTATGGCACAGATACGCAGTATTTT
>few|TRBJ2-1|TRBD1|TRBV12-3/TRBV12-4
CASSFGQGAVGEQFF
TGTGCCAGCAGTTTCGGTCAGGGGGCTGTGGGTGAGCAGTTCTTC
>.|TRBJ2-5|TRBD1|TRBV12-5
CASGRDSQETQYF
TGTGCTAGTGGACGGGACAGCCAAGAGACCCAGTACTTC
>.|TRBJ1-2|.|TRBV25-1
CASSNERKYGYTF
TGTGCCAGCAGTAACGAGAGGAAATATGGCTACACCTTC
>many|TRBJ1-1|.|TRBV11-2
CASSPGTMNTEAFF
TGTGCCAGCAGCCCCGGGACAATGAACACTGAAGCTTTCTTT
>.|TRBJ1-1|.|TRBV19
CASTRRGGGGTEAFF
TGTGCCAGTACCAGAAGAGGGGGTGGTGGCACTGAAGCTTTCTTT
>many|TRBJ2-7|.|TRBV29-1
CSAWTASSYEQYF
TGCAGCGCCTGGACAGCGAGCTCCTACGAGCAGTACTTC
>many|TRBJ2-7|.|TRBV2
CASSTKGQGYYEQYF
TGTGCCAGCAGCACCAAGGGGCAGGGATACTACGAGCAGTACTTC
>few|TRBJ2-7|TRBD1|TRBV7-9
CASSLPSPEGDRGFHEQYF
TGTGCCAGCAGCCTGCCCTCCCCGGAGGGCGACAGGGGTTTCCACGAGCAGTACTTC
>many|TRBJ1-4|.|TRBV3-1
CASSQDPLQIATNEKLFF
TGTGCCAGCAGCCAAGATCCTTTACAGATTGCAACTAATGAAAAACTGTTTTTT
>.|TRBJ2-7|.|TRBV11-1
CASSLITGHSYEQYF
TGTGCCAGCAGCTTAATAACAGGGCACTCCTACGAGCAGTACTTC
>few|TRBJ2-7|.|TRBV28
CASSSAQDGDEQYF
TGTGCCAGCAGCTCCGCGCAGGATGGTGACGAGCAGTACTTC
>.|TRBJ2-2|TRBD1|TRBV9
CASSDSPLTGVNTGELFF
TGTGCCAGCAGCGACTCCCCCCTTACAGGGGTGAACACCGGGGAGCTGTTTTTT
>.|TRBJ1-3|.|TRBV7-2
CASSLAGVYSGNTIYF
TGTGCCAGCAGCTTAGCTGGTGTGTACTCTGGAAACACCATATATTTT
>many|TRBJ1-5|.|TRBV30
CAWSADSNQPQHF
TGTGCCTGGAGTGCCGACAGCAATCAGCCCCAGCATTTT
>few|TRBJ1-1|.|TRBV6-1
CASRSWEVSTEAFF
TGTGCCAGCAGATCTTGGGAGGTGAGCACTGAAGCTTTCTTT
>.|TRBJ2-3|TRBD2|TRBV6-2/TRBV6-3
CASRSRAGGPGNTDTQYF
TGTGCCAGCAGAAGCCGGGCGGGAGGGCCGGGGAACACAGATACGCAGTATTTT
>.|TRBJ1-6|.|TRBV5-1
CASSLVPGHQFSSYNSPLHF
TGCGCCAGCAGCTTGGTTCCTGGACATCAATTTAGCTCCTATAATTCACCCCTCCACTTT
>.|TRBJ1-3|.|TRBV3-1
CASSHRSQGVGNTIYF
TGTGCCAGCAGCCATCGGAGTCAGGGTGTCGGAAACACCATATATTTT
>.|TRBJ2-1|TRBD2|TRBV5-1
CASSHSGGYNEQFF
TGCGCCAGCAGTCATAGCGGGGGGTACAATGAGCAGTTCTTC
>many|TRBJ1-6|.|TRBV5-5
CASIKTVSSYNSPLHF
TGTGCCAGCATCAAGACAGTCAGCTCCTATAATTCACCCCTCCACTTT
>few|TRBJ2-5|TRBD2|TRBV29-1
CSVEVPGTSGEETQYF
TGCAGCGTTGAAGTACCCGGGACTAGCGGGGAAGAGACCCAGTACTTC
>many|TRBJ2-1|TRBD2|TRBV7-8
CASSTPGGGVGSYNEQFF
TGTGCCAGCAGCACACCAGGCGGGGGAGTCGGCTCCTACAATGAGCAGTTCTTC
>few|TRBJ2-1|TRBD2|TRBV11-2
CASSFGLAGMGSYNEQFF
TGTGCCAGCAGCTTTGGTCTAGCGGGAATGGGGTCCTACAATGAGCAGTTCTTC
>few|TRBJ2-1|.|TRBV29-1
CSVVFLVYNEQFF
TGCAGCGTTGTGTTTCTAGTCTACAATGAGCAGTTCTTC
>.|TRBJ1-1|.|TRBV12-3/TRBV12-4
CASSLQEEAFF
TGTGCCAGCAGTTTACAAGAGGAGGCTTTCTTT
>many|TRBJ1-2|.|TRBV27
CASRPTQGVNGYTF
TGTGCCAGCAGACCCACACAGGGAGTTAATGGCTACACCTTC
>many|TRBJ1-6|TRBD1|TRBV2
CASTLDRASALHF
TGTGCCAGCACTCTTGACAGGGCGTCGGCCCTCCACTTT
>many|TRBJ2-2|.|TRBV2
CASSDIWDTYTGELFF
TGTGCCAGCAGTGACATCTGGGACACCTACACCGGGGAGCTGTTTTTT
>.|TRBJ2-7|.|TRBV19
CASSDAGYHEQYF
TGTGCCAGTAGCGATGCAGGGTACCACGAGCAGTACTTC
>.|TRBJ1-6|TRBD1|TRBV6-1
CASSDGAGTGRSPLHF
TGTGCCAGCAGTGATGGGGCCGGGACAGGGAGATCACCCCTCCACTTT
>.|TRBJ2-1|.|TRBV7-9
CASSRQPVPYNEQFF
TGTGCCAGCAGCCGTCAGCCAGTACCCTACAATGAGCAGTTCTTC
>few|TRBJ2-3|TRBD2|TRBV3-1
CASSQGLGAGEVVDTQYF
TGTGCCAGCAGCCAAGGTTTGGGAGCGGGAGAGGTCGTAGATACGCAGTATTTT
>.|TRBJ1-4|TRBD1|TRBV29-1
CSVEDRRQGKEKLFF
TGCAGCGTTGAAGATCGGAGACAGGGTAAAGAAAAACTGTTTTTT
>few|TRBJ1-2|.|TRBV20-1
CSASISGDAYGYTF
TGCAGTGCTAGTATCTCAGGAGACGCCTATGGCTACACCTTC
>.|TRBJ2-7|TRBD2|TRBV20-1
CSARGASGYYEQYF
TGCAGTGCTAGAGGCGCTAGCGGATACTACGAGCAGTACTTC
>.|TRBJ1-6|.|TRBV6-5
CAGSYSTGGGANSPLHF
TGTGCCGGCAGTTACTCGACGGGGGGGGGGGCGAATTCACCCCTCCACTTT
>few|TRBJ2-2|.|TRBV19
CASSRTGTGELFF
TGTGCCAGTAGTAGAACAGGCACCGGGGAGCTGTTTTTT